These T cell receptor beta chains were read from a single sample in a study of CD8 T cells in Susac syndrome. In TCRdb, the immunoSEQ multiplex PCR reads were re-called with MiXCR into one record per CDR3 protein. The data show some 120,000 distinct CDR3 sequences, roughly 95% seen once. The sequenced material came from CD4+ T cells from PBMCs. These receptors all come from a human donor in good health. CDR3s include the opening cysteine and the closing phenylalanine or tryptophan. D genes are given only for firm matches. Clone size is shown for a subset of rows, as once, few, many or a class of expanded clone.

cdr3_length,clone_size,d_call,v_call,j_call,cdr3_nt,cdr3_aa
16,once,.,TRBV2,TRBJ2-2,TGTGCCAGCAGCTCAGGGGGGATTCTCAACACCGGGGAGCTGTTTTTT,CASSSGGILNTGELFF
22,.,TRBD1,TRBV2,TRBJ1-5,TGTGCCAGCAGTCGAAACCTTTTAGACAGGGCTCGAGGATCTAATAGCAATCAGCCCCAGCATTTT,CASSRNLLDRARGSNSNQPQHF
14,once,.,TRBV14,TRBJ2-7,TGTGCCAGCAGCCAAGAGTTACGAAACTACGAGCAGTACTTC,CASSQELRNYEQYF
16,.,TRBD1,TRBV25-1,TRBJ1-2,TGTGCCAGCAGTTCAAGGACAGGGCGAGGAAACTATGGCTACACCTTC,CASSSRTGRGNYGYTF
13,.,.,TRBV28,TRBJ2-7,TGTGCCAGCAGCAACGCTAGCGAGCGGATGCAGTACTTC,CASSNASERMQYF
15,.,.,TRBV12-3/TRBV12-4,TRBJ2-7,TGTGCCAGCAGTTGGGCGTCCGGGTGGGCCTACGAGCAGTACTTC,CASSWASGWAYEQYF
14,.,.,TRBV3-1,TRBJ1-1,TGTGCCAGCAGCCAAGTGGGGACGGGCCCCGAAGCTTTCTTT,CASSQVGTGPEAFF
13,once,.,TRBV27,TRBJ2-7,TGTGCCAGCAGTTTCCGTGGGGGCTACGAGCAGTACTTC,CASSFRGGYEQYF
13,.,.,TRBV27,TRBJ2-7,TGTGCCAGCAGTTCAGGTTACGGCTACGAGCAGTACTTC,CASSSGYGYEQYF
16,.,.,TRBV19,TRBJ2-2,TGTGCCAGTACTGCCTCCGGAGGGGGTTTCACCGGGGAGCTGTTTTTT,CASTASGGGFTGELFF
12,once,.,TRBV20-1,TRBJ1-1,TGCAGTGCTAGATACAGGAACACTGAAGCTTTCTTT,CSARYRNTEAFF
18,.,TRBD2,TRBV30,TRBJ2-1,TGTGCCTGGAGTGTACCGGGACTAGCGGGGAGGCCCCGGGATGAGCAGTTCTTC,CAWSVPGLAGRPRDEQFF
15,.,TRBD1,TRBV5-1,TRBJ1-4,TGCGCCAGCAAGGGACAGGGGTTGTCTAATGAAAAACTGTTTTTT,CASKGQGLSNEKLFF
13,.,.,TRBV2,TRBJ2-7,TGTGCCAGCAGTGTAGAGGGGGCCTACGAGCAGTACTTC,CASSVEGAYEQYF
16,.,.,TRBV3-1,TRBJ2-1,TGTGCCAGCAGCCGATACGTGGGTGGCTCCTACAATGAGCAGTTCTTC,CASSRYVGGSYNEQFF
16,.,TRBD2,TRBV6-1,TRBJ2-5,TGTGCCAGCAGTGAAGGCGGGCTAGCGGGAGTGGAGACCCAGTACTTC,CASSEGGLAGVETQYF
13,once,.,TRBV18,TRBJ2-1,TGTGCCAGCTCACCACTAGCAGAGGGTGAGCAGTTCTTC,CASSPLAEGEQFF
13,.,.,TRBV20-1,TRBJ1-5,TGCAGTGCTACGGGGAATAGCAATCAGCCCCAGCATTTT,CSATGNSNQPQHF
16,.,TRBD2,TRBV3-1,TRBJ2-7,TGTGCCAGCAGCCAAGGGGGGACTAGCGGGGCCTACGAGCAGTACTTC,CASSQGGTSGAYEQYF
13,.,TRBD1,TRBV20-1,TRBJ1-1,TGCAGTGCTAGTAGGGACAGAAACACTGAAGCTTTCTTT,CSASRDRNTEAFF
14,.,.,TRBV29-1,TRBJ2-1,TGCAGCGTTGAAGTAGGGGGAATAGGCAATGAGCAGTTCTTC,CSVEVGGIGNEQFF
13,.,.,TRBV3-1,TRBJ2-1,TGTGCCAGCAGCCAAGGGACGAGAAATGAGCAGTTCTTC,CASSQGTRNEQFF
16,.,.,TRBV5-4,TRBJ2-1,TGTGCCAGCAGCTTGGAACTCCAGGGCTCCTACAATGAGCAGTTCTTC,CASSLELQGSYNEQFF
12,.,TRBD2,TRBV28,TRBJ2-5,TGTGCCAGCACTAGCGGGCAAGAGACCCAGTACTTC,CASTSGQETQYF
14,.,.,TRBV5-6,TRBJ2-5,TGTGCCAGCAGCTCGCAGGGGTGGAGAGAGACCCAGTACTTC,CASSSQGWRETQYF
14,once,.,TRBV5-1,TRBJ1-1,TGCGCCAGCAGCTTGTCCGGCGGTCACACTGAAGCTTTCTTT,CASSLSGGHTEAFF
16,.,TRBD1,TRBV6-2/TRBV6-3,TRBJ2-7,TGTGCCAGCAGTACAACCGGGACAGGGCGATCCTACGAGCAGTACTTC,CASSTTGTGRSYEQYF
14,once,TRBD1,TRBV9,TRBJ1-1,TGTGCCAGCAGCGTTGCGACAGGGGTGACTGAAGCTTTCTTT,CASSVATGVTEAFF
15,.,TRBD2,TRBV9,TRBJ2-3,TGTGCCAGCAGCGCCGGGACTAGCGGGAGCGAGACGCAGTATTTT,CASSAGTSGSETQYF